This is a list of T cell receptor beta chains from one sample in a study of shared clonotypes between healthy human individuals. Generated by immunoSEQ multiplex PCR, the TCRdb table keeps only in-frame clones and is missing some. The table records about 680,000 clones, about 90% of them present only once. Source material: naive CD8+ T cells sorted from blood. These receptors came from a man aged 25-40 years in good health. Each CDR3 is given with its conserved first and last residue. The D gene is left open where the match is weak. Rows give clone size only sometimes, using once, few, many, or a class for an expanded clone.

J: TRBJ1-1
size: once
V: TRBV29-1
D: .
CDR3: CSVGGSTTEAFF
DNA: TGCAGCGTTGGGGGTTCGACCACTGAAGCTTTCTTT

J: TRBJ1-2
size: .
V: TRBV6-6
D: .
CDR3: CASSYSLAGTNYGYTF
DNA: TGTGCCAGCAGTTACTCGCTGGCAGGAACCAACTATGGCTACACCTTC

J: TRBJ1-3
size: .
V: TRBV11-2
D: .
CDR3: CASSLTNPLNTIYF
DNA: TGTGCCAGCAGCTTGACGAACCCATTAAACACCATATATTTT

J: TRBJ2-1
size: .
V: TRBV9
D: .
CDR3: CASSDSGTLGNEQFF
DNA: TGTGCCAGCAGCGACTCCGGGACCCTGGGGAATGAACAGTTCTTC

J: TRBJ2-1
size: .
V: TRBV7-3
D: TRBD2
CDR3: CASSRTGRLAGGLNEQFF
DNA: TGTGCCAGCAGCCGCACTGGGCGTCTAGCGGGAGGATTAAATGAGCAGTTCTTC

J: TRBJ2-7
size: .
V: TRBV7-3
D: .
CDR3: CASSLLGHGYEQYF
DNA: TGTGCCAGCAGCTTACTTGGGCACGGGTACGAGCAGTACTTC

J: TRBJ2-1
size: .
V: TRBV28
D: .
CDR3: CASSPRSYNEQFF
DNA: TGTGCCAGCAGCCCAAGATCCTACAATGAGCAGTTCTTC

J: TRBJ2-3
size: .
V: TRBV4-1
D: TRBD1
CDR3: CASSYRDRETDTQYF
DNA: TGCGCCAGCAGCTACCGGGACAGGGAGACAGATACGCAGTATTTT

J: TRBJ2-2
size: .
V: TRBV21-1
D: .
CDR3: CASSEQGSGELFF
DNA: TGTGCCAGCAGCGAACAGGGTTCCGGGGAGCTGTTTTTT

J: TRBJ2-1
size: .
V: TRBV27
D: TRBD2
CDR3: CASSSAMGLAGNDRSYNEQFF
DNA: TGTGCCAGCAGTTCTGCAATGGGACTAGCGGGGAACGACCGCTCCTACAATGAGCAGTTCTTC

J: TRBJ2-3
size: .
V: TRBV6-5
D: TRBD1
CDR3: CASRDRGIGTDTQYF
DNA: TGTGCCAGCAGGGACAGGGGGATAGGTACAGATACGCAGTATTTT

J: TRBJ2-1
size: .
V: TRBV19
D: .
CDR3: CASSIISRGPSGNEQFF
DNA: TGTGCCAGTAGTATTATCAGTCGCGGTCCTTCGGGCAATGAGCAGTTCTTC

J: TRBJ1-1
size: .
V: TRBV7-9
D: TRBD1
CDR3: CASRPPGGQITAFF
DNA: TGTGCCAGCAGGCCCCCGGGGGGACAGATTACGGCTTTCTTT

J: TRBJ2-1
size: .
V: TRBV9
D: TRBD2
CDR3: CASSVVSLAGAPSYNEQFF
DNA: TGTGCCAGCAGCGTAGTAAGCCTAGCGGGAGCTCCCTCCTACAATGAGCAGTTCTTC

J: TRBJ2-7
size: .
V: TRBV1
D: .
CDR3: CTSCLGVRGHEQYF
DNA: TGCACCAGCTGCCTAGGGGTTCGCGGGCACGAGCAGTACTTC

J: TRBJ2-7
size: .
V: TRBV28
D: TRBD2
CDR3: CATEGTGTSGRAYEQYF
DNA: TGTGCCACCGAAGGAACAGGGACTAGCGGGAGGGCCTACGAGCAGTACTTC

J: TRBJ2-7
size: .
V: TRBV28
D: TRBD1
CDR3: CASSLGVRGLIPGEQYF
DNA: TGTGCCAGCAGTTTAGGGGTTAGGGGGCTCATCCCAGGGGAGCAGTACTTC

J: TRBJ2-1
size: .
V: TRBV5-4
D: .
CDR3: CASSLAARNGIGDDEQFF
DNA: TGTGCCAGCAGCTTGGCAGCCCGTAACGGGATTGGTGACGATGAGCAGTTCTTC

J: TRBJ2-3
size: .
V: TRBV28
D: TRBD2
CDR3: CASSYHLRLAGDTDTQYF
DNA: TGTGCCAGCAGTTATCACCTACGACTAGCGGGAGACACAGATACGCAGTATTTT

J: TRBJ2-7
size: .
V: TRBV6-5
D: TRBD2
CDR3: CASSYRRGRESYEQYF
DNA: TGTGCCAGCAGTTACCGGCGCGGGAGGGAGTCCTACGAGCAGTACTTC